Listed below are T cell receptor beta chains from one sample, sequenced in a study of blood T cell repertoires in COVID-19. Repertoires were generated with immunoSEQ multiplex PCR, while TCRdb's copy carries only in-frame clones and drops some. The sample gives roughly 250,000 clones, 80% to 95% of which show up once; around 0.83% is in the top ten. The sequenced sample consisted of peripheral blood. These receptors all come from a man aged 25 to 40 with COVID-19, enrolled during active disease. CDR3s include the opening cysteine and the closing phenylalanine or tryptophan. The order of the fields is clone size, D gene, V gene, CDR3 length, J gene, CDR3 protein, CDR3 DNA. The D gene is left open where the match is weak. Some rows mark clone size as missing; the rest say once, few, many or name a class of expanded clone.

abundance: NA
d_gene: TRBD2
v_gene: TRBV9
len: 17
j_gene: TRBJ2-7
CDR3aa: CASSEGLAGGPYYEQYF
CDR3nt: TGTGCCAGCAGCGAGGGACTAGCGGGGGGTCCGTACTACGAGCAGTACTTC

abundance: NA
d_gene: NA
v_gene: TRBV7-6
len: 15
j_gene: TRBJ2-7
CDR3aa: CASSRTGDSSYEQYF
CDR3nt: TGTGCCAGCAGCCGTACTGGTGATAGCTCCTACGAGCAGTACTTC

abundance: NA
d_gene: NA
v_gene: TRBV19
len: 14
j_gene: TRBJ2-4
CDR3aa: CASRPGTTGDIQYF
CDR3nt: TGTGCCAGCCGGCCCGGGACCACGGGGGACATTCAGTACTTC

abundance: NA
d_gene: NA
v_gene: TRBV28
len: 15
j_gene: TRBJ2-6
CDR3aa: CASSPQGPGANVLTF
CDR3nt: TGTGCCAGCAGTCCTCAGGGGCCTGGGGCCAACGTCCTGACTTTC

abundance: NA
d_gene: NA
v_gene: TRBV30
len: 13
j_gene: TRBJ1-6
CDR3aa: CAWRANPISPLHF
CDR3nt: TGTGCCTGGAGAGCTAATCCGATTTCACCCCTCCACTTT

abundance: NA
d_gene: TRBD1
v_gene: TRBV5-1
len: 14
j_gene: TRBJ2-1
CDR3aa: CASSPPDRVNEQFF
CDR3nt: TGCGCCAGCAGCCCCCCCGACAGGGTCAATGAGCAGTTCTTC

abundance: NA
d_gene: TRBD1
v_gene: TRBV19
len: 13
j_gene: TRBJ1-5
CDR3aa: CATNDRVEQPQHF
CDR3nt: TGTGCCACCAATGACAGGGTAGAACAGCCCCAGCATTTT

abundance: NA
d_gene: TRBD2
v_gene: TRBV19
len: 15
j_gene: TRBJ2-1
CDR3aa: CASSIGGGAGNEQFF
CDR3nt: TGTGCCAGTAGTATAGGCGGGGGGGCAGGCAATGAGCAGTTCTTC

abundance: NA
d_gene: NA
v_gene: TRBV2
len: 15
j_gene: TRBJ1-2
CDR3aa: CASTLGVGALYGYTF
CDR3nt: TGTGCCAGCACTCTGGGTGTAGGGGCCCTCTATGGCTACACCTTC

abundance: NA
d_gene: TRBD1
v_gene: TRBV5-5
len: 16
j_gene: TRBJ1-1
CDR3aa: CASSSYLTGRNTEAFF
CDR3nt: TGTGCCAGCAGCTCCTACCTGACAGGGAGAAACACTGAAGCTTTCTTT

abundance: NA
d_gene: TRBD2
v_gene: TRBV7-3
len: 14
j_gene: TRBJ2-3
CDR3aa: CASSSSGGADTQYF
CDR3nt: TGTGCCAGCAGCTCTAGCGGGGGGGCAGATACGCAGTATTTT

abundance: NA
d_gene: NA
v_gene: TRBV5-1
len: 12
j_gene: TRBJ1-3
CDR3aa: CASTDTGNTIYF
CDR3nt: TGCGCCAGCACGGACACTGGAAACACCATATATTTT

abundance: once
d_gene: TRBD2
v_gene: TRBV5-5
len: 16
j_gene: TRBJ2-1
CDR3aa: CASSRTLAGADNEQFF
CDR3nt: TGTGCCAGCAGCCGAACACTAGCGGGGGCCGACAATGAGCAGTTCTTC

abundance: NA
d_gene: NA
v_gene: TRBV5-4
len: 13
j_gene: TRBJ1-1
CDR3aa: CASSGRANTEAFF
CDR3nt: TGTGCCAGCAGTGGCAGGGCGAACACTGAAGCTTTCTTT

abundance: NA
d_gene: TRBD1
v_gene: TRBV6-6
len: 15
j_gene: TRBJ2-7
CDR3aa: CASSRDRVSLHEQYF
CDR3nt: TGTGCCAGCAGTCGCGACAGGGTCTCACTCCACGAGCAGTACTTC

abundance: NA
d_gene: TRBD1
v_gene: TRBV3-1/TRBV3-2
len: 16
j_gene: TRBJ2-1
CDR3aa: CASSERTGPLYNEQFF
CDR3nt: TGTGCCAGCAGCGAGCGGACAGGGCCATTATACAATGAGCAGTTCTTC

abundance: NA
d_gene: NA
v_gene: TRBV6-5
len: 15
j_gene: TRBJ1-1
CDR3aa: CASSGIPTRVVEAFF
CDR3nt: TGTGCCAGCAGCGGAATCCCGACTAGGGTCGTTGAAGCTTTCTTT

abundance: NA
d_gene: NA
v_gene: TRBV2
len: 15
j_gene: TRBJ2-3
CDR3aa: CASRVTLASTDTQYF
CDR3nt: TGTGCCAGCAGGGTGACATTGGCTAGCACAGATACGCAGTATTTT

abundance: few
d_gene: NA
v_gene: TRBV29-1
len: 12
j_gene: TRBJ1-1
CDR3aa: CSAIQGNTEAFF
CDR3nt: TGCAGCGCCATACAGGGCAACACTGAAGCTTTCTTT

abundance: NA
d_gene: NA
v_gene: TRBV19
len: 16
j_gene: TRBJ2-5
CDR3aa: CASSMQRTSPQETQYF
CDR3nt: TGTGCCAGTAGTATGCAGCGGACCTCACCCCAAGAGACCCAGTACTTC

abundance: NA
d_gene: NA
v_gene: TRBV3-1/TRBV3-2
len: 12
j_gene: TRBJ2-7
CDR3aa: CASSLHQSEQYF
CDR3nt: TGTGCCAGCAGCCTACACCAGTCCGAGCAGTACTTC

abundance: NA
d_gene: NA
v_gene: TRBV5-5
len: 16
j_gene: TRBJ2-7
CDR3aa: CASSATATPWAYEQYF
CDR3nt: TGTGCCAGCAGCGCAACCGCTACACCCTGGGCGTACGAGCAGTACTTC

abundance: NA
d_gene: TRBD2
v_gene: TRBV7-6
len: 17
j_gene: TRBJ2-5
CDR3aa: CASTSGTSGGAGETQYF
CDR3nt: TGTGCCAGCACCTCCGGGACTAGCGGGGGGGCCGGAGAGACCCAGTACTTC

abundance: NA
d_gene: NA
v_gene: TRBV15
len: 17
j_gene: TRBJ1-2
CDR3aa: CATSRGFPSLGGNGYTF
CDR3nt: TGTGCCACCAGCAGAGGTTTTCCCTCACTCGGGGGGAATGGCTACACCTTC

abundance: NA
d_gene: NA
v_gene: TRBV7-9
len: 14
j_gene: TRBJ1-3
CDR3aa: CASSLVGTGNTIYF
CDR3nt: TGTGCCAGCAGCTTAGTGGGGACAGGAAACACCATATATTTT

abundance: NA
d_gene: NA
v_gene: TRBV5-1
len: 17
j_gene: TRBJ2-3
CDR3aa: CASSLAAGAGALGTQYF
CDR3nt: TGCGCCAGCAGCTTGGCCGCGGGCGCGGGGGCCCTGGGTACGCAGTATTTT

abundance: NA
d_gene: TRBD1
v_gene: TRBV11-2
len: 15
j_gene: TRBJ2-4
CDR3aa: CASSAAPGQGGSQYF
CDR3nt: TGTGCCAGCAGCGCCGCCCCGGGACAGGGGGGGAGTCAGTACTTC

abundance: NA
d_gene: NA
v_gene: TRBV6-2/TRBV6-3
len: 15
j_gene: TRBJ2-3
CDR3aa: CASSYVGASTDTQYF
CDR3nt: TGTGCCAGCAGTTACGTCGGAGCTAGCACAGATACGCAGTATTTT

abundance: once
d_gene: NA
v_gene: TRBV5-1
len: 11
j_gene: TRBJ2-5
CDR3aa: CASSLQETQYF
CDR3nt: TGCGCCAGCAGCTTGCAGGAGACCCAGTACTTC

abundance: NA
d_gene: TRBD1
v_gene: TRBV5-1
len: 16
j_gene: TRBJ1-2
CDR3aa: CASSPQVDRGLNGYTF
CDR3nt: TGCGCCAGCAGCCCCCAAGTGGACAGGGGGCTCAATGGCTACACCTTC

abundance: NA
d_gene: TRBD1
v_gene: TRBV29-1
len: 13
j_gene: TRBJ2-2
CDR3aa: CSGGQGAGGELFF
CDR3nt: TGCAGCGGGGGACAGGGGGCCGGCGGGGAGCTGTTTTTT

abundance: once
d_gene: TRBD1
v_gene: TRBV19
len: 14
j_gene: TRBJ1-5
CDR3aa: CASSITGGGQPQHF
CDR3nt: TGTGCCAGTAGTATTACAGGGGGCGGGCAGCCCCAGCATTTT

abundance: NA
d_gene: TRBD2
v_gene: TRBV3-1/TRBV3-2
len: 18
j_gene: TRBJ2-5
CDR3aa: CASSRVRSSGEPRETQYF
CDR3nt: TGTGCCAGCAGCCGAGTTAGGTCTAGCGGGGAGCCCAGGGAGACCCAGTACTTC

abundance: NA
d_gene: NA
v_gene: TRBV28
len: 12
j_gene: TRBJ2-7
CDR3aa: CASREGENEQYF
CDR3nt: TGTGCCAGCCGCGAGGGCGAGAACGAGCAGTACTTC

abundance: NA
d_gene: NA
v_gene: TRBV11-2
len: 12
j_gene: TRBJ2-7
CDR3aa: CASSLAAYEQYF
CDR3nt: TGTGCCAGCAGCTTAGCCGCCTACGAGCAGTACTTC

abundance: NA
d_gene: NA
v_gene: TRBV5-1
len: 13
j_gene: TRBJ1-1
CDR3aa: CASSLGDRSKAFF
CDR3nt: TGCGCCAGCAGCTTGGGAGACAGGTCTAAGGCTTTCTTT

abundance: NA
d_gene: NA
v_gene: TRBV14
len: 15
j_gene: TRBJ2-1
CDR3aa: CASSPTGFSYNEQFF
CDR3nt: TGTGCCAGCAGCCCCACGGGGTTCTCCTACAATGAGCAGTTCTTC

abundance: NA
d_gene: TRBD1
v_gene: TRBV7-6
len: 14
j_gene: TRBJ2-7
CDR3aa: CASSLLTGTDEQYF
CDR3nt: TGTGCCAGCAGCCTTTTGACAGGGACCGACGAGCAGTACTTC

abundance: NA
d_gene: TRBD1
v_gene: TRBV6-4
len: 17
j_gene: TRBJ1-2
CDR3aa: CASKPVAGGSANYGYTF
CDR3nt: TGTGCCAGCAAACCTGTGGCAGGGGGCTCGGCTAACTATGGCTACACCTTC

abundance: NA
d_gene: NA
v_gene: TRBV5-4
len: 14
j_gene: TRBJ1-6
CDR3aa: CASSLTGFYSPLHF
CDR3nt: TGTGCCAGCAGCTTGACAGGGTTTTATTCACCCCTCCACTTT

abundance: NA
d_gene: NA
v_gene: TRBV5-1
len: 15
j_gene: TRBJ1-4
CDR3aa: CASSLGLAGDEKLFF
CDR3nt: TGCGCCAGCAGCCTGGGATTGGCAGGGGATGAAAAACTGTTTTTT